A single sample gave rise to the 27 T cell receptor beta chains below, sequenced in a study of blood T cell repertoires in COVID-19. The table came from immunoSEQ multiplex PCR; TCRdb's copy has only in-frame clones and leaves some out. The sample lists fewer than 4,500 clones, 91% occurring once. What was sequenced was peripheral blood. These receptors were obtained from a man aged 50-60 years with active COVID-19.

V is TRBV5-5 and J is TRBJ1-1, with D perhaps matching TRBD1 (6 bases). The CDR3 is 15 residues long. Germline CDR1 SGHKS, CDR2 YYEKEE (reference sequence). Trimming cost V 4 bases and J 1 base, with 14 bases left between them. The CDR3 protein is CASSLWTDSNTEAFF. CDR3 coding DNA: TGTGCCAGCAGCCTATGGACAGATTCGAACACTGAAGCTTTCTTT.

There are a few counts of this clone. The chain has TRBV6-5 and TRBJ2-6; maybe TRBD1 (6 bases). CDR3 length equals 16 residues. Trimming took 0 bases from V and 3 from J, leaving 9 bases between them. Germline V gene lookup returns CDR1 MNHEY and CDR2 SVGAGI. The CDR3: CASSYSGAGGANVLTF. In DNA, the CDR3 is TGTGCCAGCAGTTACTCGGGGGCGGGTGGGGCCAACGTCCTGACTTTC.

Only one count was recorded for this clone. This rearrangement joins TRBV4-2 to TRBJ1-5; 10 bases match TRBD1. Germline V gene lookup returns CDR1 LGHNA and CDR2 YNFKEQ. The V and J ends lost 1 base and 4 bases, in that order; junction bases with no gene match: 4. This CDR3 is built from 16 residues. For the CDR3, the DNA is TGTGCCAGCAGCCAAGTCGCGGACAGGGGGAATCAGCCCCAGCATTTT. Its translation: CASSQVADRGNQPQHF.

The V and J genes are TRBV5-1 and TRBJ2-1; D remains ambiguous. Germline V gene lookup returns CDR1 SGHRS and CDR2 YFSETQ. The ends were cut back, 4 bases at V and 5 bases at J, with 4 bases in the middle. The CDR3 has 11 residues. This CDR3 reads CASSLNNEQFF. CDR3 nucleotides: TGCGCCAGCAGCCTAAACAATGAGCAGTTCTTC.

This clone appeared a few times. The chain joins TRBV4-3 to TRBJ2-1; 12 bases map to TRBD2. Germline CDR1 and CDR2: LGHNA and YSLEER. Germline trimming cut 5 bases from V and 4 bases from J; bases unmatched to any gene: 6. The CDR3 runs to 16 residues. The chain's CDR3 is CASSSRLAGEYNEQFF. The CDR3, as DNA: TGCGCCAGCAGCTCCCGACTAGCGGGAGAATACAATGAGCAGTTCTTC.

CDR3 protein: CASSLEGGEKLFF. The CDR3 DNA reads as TGCGCCAGCAGCTTGGAAGGGGGTGAAAAACTGTTTTTT. V usage is TRBV5-1 and J usage is TRBJ1-4; weak D call: TRBD1 (6 bases). Germline CDR1 is SGHRS and CDR2 is YFSETQ. The CDR3 is 13 residues long. V lost 0 bases, J lost 7 bases, and 7 bases lay in between.

The genes are TRBV15 and TRBJ1-1; 8 bases align to TRBD1. The V and J ends lost 7 bases and 4 bases, in that order; junction bases with no gene match: 5. CDR3 length equals 13 residues. CDR1 and CDR2 from the germline V gene are LNHNV and YYDKDF (reference sequence). CDR3 DNA: TGTGCCACCACCCCAGGGGGCCTCACTGAAGCTTTCTTT. Its protein product is CATTPGGLTEAFF.

J is TRBJ1-1 and V is TRBV27; D is ambiguous. Germline V CDR1 and CDR2: MNHEY, SMNVEV (reference sequence). The V gene lost 3 bases and the J gene lost 2 bases, with 7 bases spanning the gap. This CDR3 has 13 residues. The CDR3 reads CASSFEGNTEAFF. CDR3 nucleotides: TGTGCCAGCAGTTTTGAGGGAAACACTGAAGCTTTCTTT.

In this sample, this clone turned up once. This chain's CDR3 is CASSQTGQGSYEQYF. The CDR3 DNA is TGTGCCAGCAGCCAAACGGGACAGGGCTCCTACGAGCAGTACTTC. The chain couples TRBV14 to TRBJ2-7, with 9 bases fitting TRBD1. CDR3 length equals 15 residues. The germline gives CDR1 SGHDN, CDR2 FVKESK. With 2 bases clipped from V and 0 bases from J, the junction kept 2 bases outside the gene matches.

The chain is built from TRBV9 and TRBJ2-1, with D unclear. V lost 7 bases and J lost 0, with 14 bases in between. The CDR3 consists of 15 residues. Germline CDR1 reads SGDLS; CDR2 reads YYNGEE. The CDR3 loop reads CASAGGTNSYNEQFF. The CDR3 nucleotides are TGTGCCAGCGCTGGCGGAACCAACTCCTACAATGAGCAGTTCTTC.

The V gene is TRBV5-1, the J gene TRBJ2-1; 7 positions match TRBD1. Germline V gene lookup returns CDR1 SGHRS and CDR2 YFSETQ. The J segment lost 5 bases and the V segment lost 5 bases, leaving 10 bases of the junction unmatched. This CDR3 is built from 15 residues. As DNA, the CDR3 is TGCGCCAGCAGTGCCGGGACAGCCATTAACAATGAGCAGTTCTTC. Translated, it gives CASSAGTAINNEQFF.

V usage is TRBV10-3 and J usage is TRBJ2-2, with TRBD1 as a possible D gene (5 bases). CDR3 length: 15 residues. CDR1 ENHRY and CDR2 SYGVKD come from the germline V gene. V dropped 0 bases and J dropped 8 bases, with 13 bases sitting between them. The CDR3 protein is CAISESRWGSGELFF. Written as DNA, the CDR3 is TGTGCCATCAGTGAGTCGAGGTGGGGCTCTGGGGAGCTGTTTTTT.

CDR3 sequence reads: CASSQDHYNEQFF. DNA of the CDR3: TGTGCCAGCAGCCAAGACCATTACAATGAGCAGTTCTTC. The J gene is TRBJ2-1, the V gene TRBV3-1 (or the pseudogene TRBV3-2); D gene uncertain. Germline V gene lookup returns CDR1 LGHDT and CDR2 YNNKEL (reference sequence). Trimming stripped 0 bases from V and 4 bases from J, with 4 bases between. CDR3 length: 13 residues.

The J gene is TRBJ2-3, the V gene TRBV25-1; 9 nucleotides line up with TRBD1. Germline CDR1 is MGHDK and CDR2 is SYGVNS. J gave up 3 bases and V 5 bases, and 12 bases lay outside the gene matches. The CDR3 length is 17 residues. The CDR3: CASSNSRSGTGTDTQYF. The CDR3 coding sequence is TGTGCCAGCAGTAACAGCCGTTCCGGGACAGGGACAGATACGCAGTATTTT.

The chain has TRBV27 and TRBJ2-1, with D possibly TRBD2 on 7 matching bases. V lost 7 bases to trimming and J lost 2 bases, with 12 bases between them. The CDR3 is made up of 14 amino acids. The V gene's germline CDR1 is MNHEY and CDR2 SMNVEV (reference sequence). CDR3 nucleotides: TGTGCCAGCATGGTGCGGGGGCCCTACAATGAGCAGTTCTTC. Translated, it gives CASMVRGPYNEQFF.

V is TRBV19 and J is TRBJ2-7; 7 bases align to TRBD2. The CDR3 is made up of 15 amino acids. V lost 3 bases and J lost 5; bases outside the gene matches: 10. Germline V gives CDR1 LNHDA, CDR2 SQIVND (reference sequence). This chain's CDR3 is CASSIVAGASDEQYF. In DNA, the CDR3 is TGTGCCAGTAGTATTGTGGCGGGAGCTAGCGACGAGCAGTACTTC. The variable domain in full, with the rest retrieved from reference TRBV19 and TRBJ2-7, is DGGITQSPKYLFRKEGQNVTLSCEQNLNHDAMYWYRQDPGQGLRLIYYSQIVNDFQKGDIAEGYSVSREKKESFPLTVTSAQKNPTAFYLCASSIVAGASDEQYFGPGTRLTVT.

A remark on this clone: At one end, the junction sequence differs from germline, possibly due to a read error. V usage is TRBV7-7 and J usage is TRBJ2-7; TRBD2 agrees at 8 bases. CDR3 length: 12 residues. Germline loops: CDR1 SSHAT, CDR2 FNYEAQ (reference sequence). DNA of the CDR3: TGTGCTAGCAGCCTCCCGGGGGGGGAGCAGTACTTC. It specifies CASSLPGGEQYF.

This chain links TRBV18 with TRBJ1-2, with D hard to call. This CDR3 is built from 15 residues. Germline V lookup: CDR1 KGHSH, CDR2 LQKENI. Trimming took 0 bases from V and 8 from J, leaving 16 bases between them. As DNA, the CDR3 is TGTGCCAGCTCACCACCGCCTCAGAGGGATCGGGGCTACACCTTC. It yields the protein CASSPPPQRDRGYTF.

V is TRBV6-2 or TRBV6-3 and J is TRBJ1-2; tentatively, D is TRBD1 (5 bases). This CDR3 has 15 amino acids. Germline values: CDR1 MNHEY, CDR2 SVGEGT. Deletions cut 2 bases from V and 3 bases from J, with 13 bases between. This CDR3 reads CASSYRGSADYGYTF. The CDR3 DNA reads TGTGCCAGCAGTTACAGGGGTTCGGCCGACTATGGCTACACCTTC.

CDR3 protein: CASSYKIGGGHHF. CDR3 bases: TGTGCCAGCAGTTACAAAATCGGGGGTGGGCACCATTTT. The chain couples TRBV6-5 to TRBJ1-5; possible D gene TRBD1, 5 bases. CDR1 MNHEY and CDR2 SVGAGI come from the germline V gene. CDR3 length: 13 amino acids. The germline V and J ends were trimmed by 2 bases and 16 bases, with 18 bases remaining between them.

The chain couples TRBV11-3 to TRBJ2-1; D gene unclear. There are 13 residues in the CDR3. The V gene lost 5 bases and the J gene lost 8 bases, with 13 bases spanning the gap. Germline loops: CDR1 SGHNT, CDR2 YENEEA. The CDR3 DNA follows: TGTGCCAGCAGCGACGGCGGTAAGGATGAGCAGTTCTTC. Its protein product is CASSDGGKDEQFF.

The rearrangement links TRBV4-1 to TRBJ2-7; 9 positions match TRBD1. The CDR3 extends over 17 amino acids. V shed 4 bases and J 2 bases; nucleotides not matched to a gene: 12. From germline, CDR1 is MGHRA and CDR2 YSYEKL. The CDR3 region has the DNA TGCGCCAGCAGCCGAGGGACAGGGAATAGCCTAGCCTACGAGCAGTACTTC. Translating it yields CASSRGTGNSLAYEQYF.

The chain uses TRBV30 and TRBJ2-1; tentative D call: TRBD1 (5 bases). Trimming left V 0 bases short and J 0 bases short, with 12 bases between. The CDR3 is made up of 16 amino acids. The germline V gene encodes CDR1 GTSNPN and CDR2 SVGIG (reference sequence). In nucleotides, the CDR3 is TGTGCCTGGAGTGTTAGGGGTGCTAGCTCCTACAATGAGCAGTTCTTC. Protein product: CAWSVRGASSYNEQFF.

The chain couples TRBV5-1 to TRBJ2-1; TRBD2 matches 9 bases. Germline CDR1 and CDR2: SGHRS and YFSETQ. Trimming took 3 bases from V and 0 from J; bases not matched to a gene: 7. This CDR3 is 17 amino acids long. For the CDR3, the DNA is TGCGCCAGCAGCTCCCTCCTTAGCGGGAGCTCCTACAATGAGCAGTTCTTC. Translating gives CASSSLLSGSSYNEQFF.

The chain is built from TRBV29-1 and TRBJ1-2; perhaps TRBD1 as D (6 bases). Germline-derived CDR1 and CDR2 are SQVTM and ANQGSEA. The CDR3 loop spans 14 amino acids. Trimming removed 6 bases at V and 4 bases at J, with 18 bases between. CDR3 loop: CSVLRQDAVYGYTF. CDR3 bases: TGCAGCGTCCTCAGACAGGACGCCGTCTATGGCTACACCTTC. Looking up the rest from reference TRBV29-1 and TRBJ1-2 gives the full variable domain: SAVISQKPSRDICQRGTSLTIQCQVDSQVTMMFWYRQQPGQSLTLIATANQGSEATYESGFVIDKFPISRPNLTFSTLTVSNMSPEDSSIYLCSVLRQDAVYGYTFGSGTRLTVV.

This sequence joins TRBV7-9 and TRBJ1-1; D perhaps matches TRBD1 (6 bases). V was trimmed by 5 bases and J by 2 bases, leaving 12 bases between them. The CDR3 spans 14 residues. Germline V gives CDR1 SEHNR, CDR2 FQNEAQ (reference sequence). CDR3 coding DNA: TGTGCCAGCAGCCTAGGGACACCAAACACTGAAGCTTTCTTT. It specifies CASSLGTPNTEAFF.

The rearrangement joins TRBV7-9 to TRBJ2-1, with 12 positions matching TRBD2. The CDR3 covers 16 residues. V lost 5 bases, J lost 6 bases, and 8 bases stayed unmatched. Germline values: CDR1 SEHNR, CDR2 FQNEAQ (reference sequence). The CDR3 loop reads CASSQTTSGRSNEQFF. The DNA of the CDR3 is TGTGCCAGCAGCCAAACGACTAGCGGGAGATCCAATGAGCAGTTCTTC.